This T cell receptor beta chain was profiled in a study of Graves' ophthalmopathy and Graves' hyperthyroidism. Points from the study as a whole: Blood was where most expanded thyroid clonotypes above 0.001 frequency also turned up.

A duration under 3 months, NOSPECS ≥4, CAS ≥3 and moderate-to-severe activity characterized the donors with ophthalmopathy. The diagnostic workup employed clinical symptoms, serum thyroxine, TRAb, thyroid ultrasound and orbital computed tomography. Scientists amplified the TCR beta CDR3 regions from RNA transcripts. HTBI primers primed a first-round RT-PCR, and a second-round multiplex PCR followed. TCRdb processed the multiplex PCR reads anew with MiXCR; each CDR3 protein has one entry. The sample shows 150,000 or so distinct CDR3 sequences, about 40% of them seen only once. In its sample, this clonotype was seen many times. Its antigen remains unidentified. The sample consisted of peripheral blood. This TCR was recovered from a woman aged 40 to 50 with Graves' ophthalmopathy.

CDR3 bases: TGTGCCAGCAGTTTATCTCGGGTGTCGGGGGTGAATGGCTACACCTTC. It codes for CASSLSRVSGVNGYTF. This chain connects TRBV27 to TRBJ1-2; D perhaps matches TRBD1 (5 bases). V was cut by 0 bases and J by 6 bases, with 17 bases left in between. The CDR3 sequence is 16 residues long. Per the germline V gene, CDR1 is MNHEY and CDR2 is SMNVEV (reference sequence).